This TCR beta chain was sequenced for a study of human T cells and chemical hapten exposure. Only a few counts were recorded for this clonotype. Time point in this sample: patch test 3, about 24 weeks after DPC sensitization. Treatment reported: therapeutic diphenylcyclopropenone sensitization with weekly scalp DPC. Blood draws preceded each patch test application. Donors were 18 to 70-year-old alopecia patients suitable for DPC. RNA extraction used unfractionated whole blood as the source of total RNA. V was clipped by 3 bases and J by 9 bases, with 12 bases between them. The CDR3 is made up of 11 amino acids. Per germline, CDR1 SQVTM and CDR2 ANQGSEA. Single cDNA molecules in the library carried unique molecular identifiers attached during preparation. TCRdb reanalysed the RACE reads using MiXCR and keeps one entry per CDR3 protein. The table has 210,000 or so distinct CDR3 sequences, approximately 24% seen once; the top ten hold approximately 2.5%.

J is TRBJ2-7 and V is TRBV29-1; either TRBD1 or TRBD2 may supply D (5 bases each). Source: whole blood, taken in connection with sensitization to the hapten diphenylcyclopropenone (DPC). The receptor was isolated from a woman aged 40 to 49 with alopecia areata. Some clones in this sample may be carry-over from other donors' samples. CDR3 loop: CSVDSRGGQYF. The CDR3 DNA reads TGCAGCGTTGATAGCCGGGGCGGGCAGTACTTC.